The clone carrying this T cell receptor beta chain came up a few times. Its antigen is currently unknown. This sample is part of a study of blood T cells in healthy people across ages. Study-level results: In these data, TCR beta diversity tracked strongly with naive T cell percentage.

The length of the CDR3 is 14 residues. Trimming left V 0 bases short and J 6 bases short, with 9 bases between. CDR1 and CDR2 (germline): MNHEY, SVGAGI. It was with a sample-barcoded 5' primer and a J-beta primer mix that a second PCR of roughly 7 to 11 cycles was run. MiXCR was run by TCRdb on the 5' RACE reads, yielding one entry per CDR3 protein. The sample consists of about 570,000 distinct CDR3 sequences, roughly a quarter of them appearing once. Another study also made use of these data, one on T cells of mothers and their children. That study reports: Regardless of relatedness, pairs show thymic selection shaping TCR recombination output in a similar manner. Not a single persistent microchimeric T cell clone was detected.

The TCR was taken from a boy aged 2 to 10 in good health. The gene calls are TRBV6-5 and TRBJ2-1; D unclear. The sequencing sample was made of blood. The CDR3 coding sequence is TGTGCCAGCAGTTACTCGAATACCGGCAATGAGCAGTTCTTC. Its translation: CASSYSNTGNEQFF.